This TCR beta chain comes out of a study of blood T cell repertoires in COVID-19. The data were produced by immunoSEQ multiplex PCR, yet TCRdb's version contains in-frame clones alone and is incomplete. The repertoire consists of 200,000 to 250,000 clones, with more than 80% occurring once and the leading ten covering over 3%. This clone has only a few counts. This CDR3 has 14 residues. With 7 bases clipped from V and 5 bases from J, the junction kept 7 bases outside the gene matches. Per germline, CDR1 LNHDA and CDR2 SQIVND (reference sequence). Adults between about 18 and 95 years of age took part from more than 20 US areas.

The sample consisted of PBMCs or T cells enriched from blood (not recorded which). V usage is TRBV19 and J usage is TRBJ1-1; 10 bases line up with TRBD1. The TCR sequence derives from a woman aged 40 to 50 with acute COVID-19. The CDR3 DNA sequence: TGTGCCAGTACCGACAGGGGGCAGGGGACTGAAGCTTTCTTT. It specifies CASTDRGQGTEAFF.